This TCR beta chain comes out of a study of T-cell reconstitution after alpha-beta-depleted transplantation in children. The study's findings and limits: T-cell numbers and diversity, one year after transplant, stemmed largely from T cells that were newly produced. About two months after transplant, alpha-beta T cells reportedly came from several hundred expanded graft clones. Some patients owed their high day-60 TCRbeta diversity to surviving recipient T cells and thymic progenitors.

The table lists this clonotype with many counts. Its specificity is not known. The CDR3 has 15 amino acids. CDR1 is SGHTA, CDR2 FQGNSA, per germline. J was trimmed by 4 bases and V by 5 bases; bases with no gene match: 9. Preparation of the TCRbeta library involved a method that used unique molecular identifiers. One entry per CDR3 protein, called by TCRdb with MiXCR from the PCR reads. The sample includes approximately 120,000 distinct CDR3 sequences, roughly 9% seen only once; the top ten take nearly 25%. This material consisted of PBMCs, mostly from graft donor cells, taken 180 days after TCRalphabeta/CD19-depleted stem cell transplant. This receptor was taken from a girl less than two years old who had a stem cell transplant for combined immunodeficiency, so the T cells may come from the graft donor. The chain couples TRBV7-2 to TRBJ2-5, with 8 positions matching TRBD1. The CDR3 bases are TGTGCCAGCAGCCAGATTACAGGGGGAGGAGAGACCCAGTACTTC. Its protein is CASSQITGGGETQYF. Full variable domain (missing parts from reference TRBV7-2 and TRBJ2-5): GAGVSQSPSNKVTEKGKDVELRCDPISGHTALYWYRQSLGQGLEFLIYFQGNSAPDKSGLPSDRFSAERTGGSVSTLTIQRTQQEDSAVYLCASSQITGGGETQYFGPGTRLLVL.